By share, the clone carrying this TCR beta chain ranks as medium-sized. The antigen is undetermined. This specimen belongs to a study of molecular identifiers for immune sequencing clone quantification. General observations from the study: Clones above 20 RNA copies contained over 98% of effector molecules but under 1% of naive ones.

TCRdb used MiXCR to reprocess the PCR reads, holding one entry per CDR3 protein. The sample yields about 10,000 distinct CDR3 sequences, more than 15% seen once. The CDR3 consists of 12 residues. Germline V CDR1 and CDR2: SGDLS, YYNGEE. Deletions cut 5 bases from V and 3 bases from J, with 5 bases between. Sequencing used naive CD8+ T cells from blood, with Jurkat cell RNA spiked in. The subset here: FACS-sorted CD8+CD4-CCR7+CD45RA+ naive T cells. V usage is TRBV9 and J usage is TRBJ2-2; D possibly uses TRBD1 or TRBD2 (5 bases each). The source is a human donor in good health. Some libraries in this study had Jurkat cell RNA spiked in. The CDR3 bases are TGTGCCAGCAGGGGGGACACCGGGGAGCTGTTTTTT. This sequence encodes CASRGDTGELFF.